Each of the 25 T cell receptor beta chains below was sequenced from the same sample in a study of T cell changes during pregnancy in multiple sclerosis. Profiled with immunoSEQ multiplex PCR; TCRdb holds only in-frame clones, not every one. The table shows some 70,000 clones, with more than 85% occurring only once. The sequencing used CD4+ T cells from peripheral blood mononuclear cells, collected in the third trimester of pregnancy. Source of these receptors: a female donor in good health, enrolled as a control in a pregnancy study.

V usage is TRBV11-2 and J usage is TRBJ2-1, with TRBD2 identical over 7 bases. Losses at the gene ends were 1 base for V and 0 bases for J; bases not matched to a gene: 3. The germline gives CDR1 SGHAT, CDR2 FQNNGV. This CDR3 has 16 residues. The DNA for the CDR3 is TGTGCCAGCAGCTTAGTTCGGGGGGTCTCCTACAATGAGCAGTTCTTC. This gives the protein CASSLVRGVSYNEQFF.

J is TRBJ1-5 and V is TRBV19; D is ambiguous. Germline V gene sequence: CDR1 LNHDA, CDR2 SQIVND (reference sequence). V dropped 4 bases and J dropped 7 bases, with 11 bases sitting between them. CDR3 size: 13 residues. The CDR3 nucleotides read TGTGCCAGTAGTACCACCAGGTTCCAGCCCCAGCATTTT. This gives the protein CASSTTRFQPQHF.

This clone was seen just once. V and J are TRBV7-2 and TRBJ2-1; 8 bases align to TRBD2. CDR1 is SGHTA, CDR2 FQGNSA, per germline. This CDR3 comprises 15 residues. J was trimmed by 1 base and V by 2 bases; bases with no gene match: 1. CDR3 sequence: CASSLSGGSYNEQFF. CDR3 coding DNA: TGTGCCAGCAGCTTAAGCGGGGGATCCTACAATGAGCAGTTCTTC.

The gene calls are TRBV5-1 and TRBJ1-2, with 10 bases aligning to TRBD1. The CDR3 extends over 16 amino acids. The V gene's germline CDR1 is SGHRS and CDR2 YFSETQ. Trimming took 0 bases from V and 4 from J; bases not matched to a gene: 6. CDR3 nucleotides: TGCGCCAGCAGCTTGGATCCGGGACAGGGGACCTATGGCTACACCTTC. Translation: CASSLDPGQGTYGYTF.

This chain joins TRBV6-5 and TRBJ2-7; 7 bases agree with TRBD1. Trimming removed 8 bases from V and 2 bases from J; junction bases left unmatched: 9. The germline V gene encodes CDR1 MNHEY and CDR2 SVGAGI. This CDR3 has 14 amino acids. CDR3 sequence (DNA): TGTGCCAGCTCCGAGGGACAGATAGCCTACGAGCAGTACTTC. This encodes CASSEGQIAYEQYF.

The V gene is TRBV4-3, the J gene TRBJ1-6; TRBD1 agrees at 7 bases. This CDR3 is 16 amino acids long. With V trimmed by 0 bases and J by 9 bases, 8 bases remained unmatched. Per the germline V gene, CDR1 is LGHNA and CDR2 is YSLEER. The DNA for the CDR3 is TGCGCCAGCAGCCAAGACCGTCAGGGGGTAGGTTCACCCCTCCACTTT. Translation gives CASSQDRQGVGSPLHF.

This chain connects TRBV2 to TRBJ2-2, with D possibly being TRBD2 (5 bases). Between the trimmed V and J ends, which lost 8 bases and 2 bases, there was a span of 12 bases. Germline CDR1 and CDR2: SNHLY and FYNNEI. CDR3 length equals 14 residues. CDR3 residues: CASLGLLNTGELFF. The CDR3 DNA follows: TGTGCCAGCCTTGGACTCCTCAACACCGGGGAGCTGTTTTTT.

This clone showed up just once. V usage is TRBV9 and J usage is TRBJ2-7; 9 nucleotides align to TRBD2. This CDR3 is 19 amino acids long. The germline gives CDR1 SGDLS, CDR2 YYNGEE. The J segment lost 1 base and the V segment lost 3 bases, leaving 17 bases of the junction unmatched. The CDR3 DNA sequence: TGTGCCAGCAGCGCAGGGGGGAGTTTAAGCGGGGGGATTTCCTACGAGCAGTACTTC. Its protein product is CASSAGGSLSGGISYEQYF.

The genes are TRBV6-4 and TRBJ1-1; D is unresolved. The V gene lost 4 bases and the J gene lost 1 base, with 13 bases spanning the gap. CDR1 MRHNA and CDR2 SNTAGT come from the germline V gene. The CDR3 length is 15 residues. The DNA for the CDR3 is TGTGCCAGCAGTGCTGACCGGGGAGGGAACACTGAAGCTTTCTTT. Its translation is CASSADRGGNTEAFF.

J is TRBJ1-2 and V is TRBV5-6; D is possibly TRBD1 (5 bases). Germline V gives CDR1 SGHDT, CDR2 YYEEEE. Deletions cut 4 bases from V and 4 bases from J, with 17 bases between. This CDR3 spans 15 amino acids. CDR3 nucleotides: TGTGCCAGCAGCACACTAGCAGGGAATTCCTATGGCTACACCTTC. Translated: CASSTLAGNSYGYTF.

This chain uses TRBV19 with TRBJ1-5, with 12 bases matching TRBD1. Germline trimming cut 7 bases from V and 5 bases from J; bases unmatched to any gene: 6. Per germline, CDR1 LNHDA and CDR2 SQIVND (reference sequence). The CDR3 has 15 residues. The CDR3: CASNLGTGGDQPQHF. The CDR3 DNA is TGTGCCAGTAACCTAGGGACAGGGGGCGATCAGCCCCAGCATTTT. The whole variable domain, remainder taken from reference TRBV19 and TRBJ1-5, is DGGITQSPKYLFRKEGQNVTLSCEQNLNHDAMYWYRQDPGQGLRLIYYSQIVNDFQKGDIAEGYSVSREKKESFPLTVTSAQKNPTAFYLCASNLGTGGDQPQHFGDGTRLSIL.

The chain combines TRBV18 with TRBJ1-1; TRBD1 matches 7 bases. This CDR3 has 13 residues. After removal of 6 bases from V and 3 bases from J, the junction contained 4 bases not matched to a gene. Germline V gene data show CDR1 as KGHSH and CDR2 as LQKENI. The CDR3 DNA reads as TGTGCCAGCTCTATACAGGGGCACACTGAAGCTTTCTTT. Translation: CASSIQGHTEAFF. The entire variable domain, with the rest obtained from reference TRBV18 and TRBJ1-1, is as follows: NAGVMQNPRHLVRRRGQEARLRCSPMKGHSHVYWYRQLPEEGLKFMVYLQKENIIDESGMPKERFSAEFPKEGPSILRIQQVVRGDSAAYFCASSIQGHTEAFFGQGTRLTVV.

The rearrangement uses TRBV19 and TRBJ1-2, with 7 bases identical to TRBD1. V trimming: 0 bases; J trimming: 7 bases; junction bases outside the gene matches: 8. Germline values: CDR1 LNHDA, CDR2 SQIVND (reference sequence). The CDR3 loop spans 15 amino acids. CDR3 in amino acids: CASSIDHRGRGGYTF. The CDR3 DNA follows: TGTGCCAGTAGTATAGATCACAGGGGAAGGGGTGGCTACACCTTC.

The genes are TRBV4-1 and TRBJ2-5, with 7 bases identical to TRBD2. V shed 1 base and J 4 bases; nucleotides not matched to a gene: 6. Germline CDR1 MGHRA, CDR2 YSYEKL. This CDR3 is 15 amino acids long. The CDR3 DNA is TGCGCCAGCAGCCAAGTGGGGGACTACGGAGAGACCCAGTACTTC. Its protein product is CASSQVGDYGETQYF.

The chain couples TRBV4-3 to TRBJ1-3; D gene uncertain. V lost 0 bases to trimming and J lost 0 bases, with 15 bases between them. There are 18 residues in the CDR3. Germline assignment: CDR1 LGHNA and CDR2 YSLEER. The chain's CDR3 is CASSQDLPSGFSGNTIYF. The CDR3 nucleotides are TGCGCCAGCAGCCAAGATCTCCCTTCCGGGTTCTCTGGAAACACCATATATTTT.

The rearrangement joins TRBV18 to TRBJ2-1; D is undetermined. CDR3 length: 14 residues. CDR1 is KGHSH, CDR2 LQKENI, per germline. V dropped 2 bases and J dropped 7 bases, with 12 bases sitting between them. The CDR3 bases are TGTGCCAGCTCACCAGGTCTCACGAGGAATGAGCAGTTCTTC. Translation gives CASSPGLTRNEQFF.

This chain joins TRBV6-5 and TRBJ2-1; 7 bases match TRBD1. The J segment lost 6 bases and the V segment lost 6 bases, leaving 11 bases of the junction unmatched. The CDR3 has 15 residues. Germline assignment: CDR1 MNHEY and CDR2 SVGAGI. CDR3 sequence reads: CASRRDRVSFNEQFF. In DNA form, the CDR3 reads TGTGCCAGCAGACGTGACAGGGTCTCTTTCAATGAGCAGTTCTTC.

The chain couples TRBV7-9 to TRBJ2-3, with TRBD1 as a possible D gene (5 bases). The V gene's germline CDR1 is SEHNR and CDR2 FQNEAQ (reference sequence). Between the trimmed V and J ends, which lost 5 bases and 2 bases, there was a span of 11 bases. CDR3 length: 14 amino acids. CDR3 sequence (DNA): TGTGCCAGCAGCCCAAGACAGCACACAGATACGCAGTATTTT. Protein: CASSPRQHTDTQYF.

The chain carries TRBV7-2 and TRBJ2-3, with 12 bases fitting TRBD2. The germline gives CDR1 SGHTA, CDR2 FQGNSA. The CDR3 is made up of 17 amino acids. V was clipped by 1 base and J by 4 bases; unmatched bases: 6. The CDR3 is CASSLVASGGAPDTQYF. In DNA, the CDR3 is TGTGCCAGCAGCTTAGTAGCTAGCGGGGGGGCCCCAGATACGCAGTATTTT. The full variable domain, with the rest looked up from reference TRBV7-2 and TRBJ2-3, is GAGVSQSPSNKVTEKGKDVELRCDPISGHTALYWYRQSLGQGLEFLIYFQGNSAPDKSGLPSDRFSAERTGGSVSTLTIQRTQQEDSAVYLCASSLVASGGAPDTQYFGPGTRLTVL.

The CDR3 DNA is TGCGCCAGCAGCTTTACCACAGGGCCAAACACTGAAGCTTTCTTT. Amino acid sequence: CASSFTTGPNTEAFF. J is TRBJ1-1 and V is TRBV5-1, with TRBD1 as a possible D gene (6 bases). The CDR3 length is 15 residues. Germline CDR1 and CDR2: SGHRS and YFSETQ. V dropped 2 bases and J dropped 2 bases, with 13 bases sitting between them. The full variable domain, rest sourced from reference TRBV5-1 and TRBJ1-1, is KAGVTQTPRYLIKTRGQQVTLSCSPISGHRSVSWYQQTPGQGLQFLFEYFSETQRNKGNFPGRFSGRQFSNSRSEMNVSTLELGDSALYLCASSFTTGPNTEAFFGQGTRLTVV.

V and J are TRBV21-1 and TRBJ1-3; TRBD1 is the table's D call, not checked against the DNA. TRBV21-1 is deemed a pseudogene. This CDR3 has 16 amino acids. CDR3 amino acids: CASSPRTGTSGNTIYF. The CDR3, as DNA: TGTGCCAGCAGCCCCCGGACAGGGACCTCTGGAAACACCATATATTTT.

The V gene is TRBV6-4, the J gene TRBJ1-1; no firm D call. Trimming cost V 6 bases and J 0 bases, with 8 bases left between them. The germline gives CDR1 MRHNA, CDR2 SNTAGT. The CDR3 covers 13 residues. The CDR3 loop is CASSTEMNTEAFF. CDR3 sequence (DNA): TGTGCCAGCAGCACAGAGATGAACACTGAAGCTTTCTTT.

The chain recombines TRBV5-5 with TRBJ2-5; D is uncertain. Trimming took 4 bases from V and 5 from J, leaving 12 bases between them. Germline values: CDR1 SGHKS, CDR2 YYEKEE (reference sequence). This CDR3 is built from 13 residues. The CDR3 DNA reads TGTGCCAGCAGCCGGAGTCCAGAGGAGACCCAGTACTTC. This encodes CASSRSPEETQYF.

The chain uses TRBV9 and TRBJ2-2; 10 positions agree with TRBD1. The J segment lost 6 bases and the V segment lost 4 bases, leaving 6 bases of the junction unmatched. The V gene's germline CDR1 is SGDLS and CDR2 YYNGEE. This CDR3 region has 15 residues. CDR3 DNA: TGTGCCAGCAGCTCCCGGGACAGGGGCCCCGGGGAGCTGTTTTTT. This translates into CASSSRDRGPGELFF.

This sequence joins TRBV30 and TRBJ1-2; 10 nucleotides match TRBD1. Germline CDR1 reads GTSNPN; CDR2 reads SVGIG (reference sequence). This CDR3 has 16 amino acids. V trimming: 2 bases; J trimming: 7 bases; junction bases outside the gene matches: 13. CDR3 loop: CAWSTGTGAGVGGYTF. CDR3 in DNA: TGTGCCTGGAGTACAGGGACAGGGGCGGGAGTGGGTGGCTACACCTTC.